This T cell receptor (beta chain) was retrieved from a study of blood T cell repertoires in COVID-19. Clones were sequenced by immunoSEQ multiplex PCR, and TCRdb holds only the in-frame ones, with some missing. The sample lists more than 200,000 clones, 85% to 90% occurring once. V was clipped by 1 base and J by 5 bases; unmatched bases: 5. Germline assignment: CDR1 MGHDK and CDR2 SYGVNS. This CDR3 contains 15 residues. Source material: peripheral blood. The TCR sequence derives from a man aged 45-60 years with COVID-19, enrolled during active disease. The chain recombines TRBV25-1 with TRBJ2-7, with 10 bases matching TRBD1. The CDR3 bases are TGTGCCAGCAGTGAATGGACAGGGGGGAGAGACGAGCAGTACTTC. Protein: CASSEWTGGRDEQYF.